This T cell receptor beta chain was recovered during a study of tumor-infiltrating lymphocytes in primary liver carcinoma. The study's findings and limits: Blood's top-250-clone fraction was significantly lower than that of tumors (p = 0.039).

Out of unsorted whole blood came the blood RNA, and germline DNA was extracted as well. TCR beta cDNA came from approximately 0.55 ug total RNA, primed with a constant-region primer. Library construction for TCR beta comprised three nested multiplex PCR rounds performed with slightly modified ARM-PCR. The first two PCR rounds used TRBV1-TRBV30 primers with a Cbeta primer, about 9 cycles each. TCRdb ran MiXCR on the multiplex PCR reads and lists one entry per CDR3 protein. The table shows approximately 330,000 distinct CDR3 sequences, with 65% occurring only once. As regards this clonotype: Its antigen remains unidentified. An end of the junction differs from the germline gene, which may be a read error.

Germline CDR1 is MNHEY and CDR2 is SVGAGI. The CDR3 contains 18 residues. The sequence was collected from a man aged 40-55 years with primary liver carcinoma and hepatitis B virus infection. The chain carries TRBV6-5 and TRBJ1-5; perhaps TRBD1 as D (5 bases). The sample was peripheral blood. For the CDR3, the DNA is TGTGTCAGCAGTTATACCCGGCTGACAGCCACTAGCAATCAGCCCCAGCATTTT. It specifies CVSSYTRLTATSNQPQHF.